What follows describes a single T cell receptor beta chain. This sample was taken from a study of shared clonotypes between healthy human individuals. Trimming stripped 4 bases from V and 5 bases from J, with 17 bases between. This CDR3 spans 15 amino acids. The germline gives CDR1 LNHDA, CDR2 SQIVND (reference sequence). Source study methods: Because ImmunoSEQ provided only junction sequences with no quality scores, the filtering differed. Produced via immunoSEQ multiplex PCR; TCRdb's table is partial and in-frame only. V and J calls and clone size come straight from that table; D and trimming were deduced from the DNA. Here the sample spans about half a million clones, roughly three quarters being singletons. Everyone who donated was a Caucasian adult who lived in Nashville, Tennessee.

The clonotype originates from a woman aged 40 to 50 in good health. Some clones in this sample may be carry-over from other donors' samples. The chain employs TRBV19 and TRBJ1-2; TRBD1 is a possible D gene (6 bases). Sequencing was done on a sample of PBMCs. The CDR3, as DNA: TGTGCCAGTAGTAGTGGGCAGCAAAGGGGGTATGGCTACACCTTC. This encodes CASSSGQQRGYGYTF.